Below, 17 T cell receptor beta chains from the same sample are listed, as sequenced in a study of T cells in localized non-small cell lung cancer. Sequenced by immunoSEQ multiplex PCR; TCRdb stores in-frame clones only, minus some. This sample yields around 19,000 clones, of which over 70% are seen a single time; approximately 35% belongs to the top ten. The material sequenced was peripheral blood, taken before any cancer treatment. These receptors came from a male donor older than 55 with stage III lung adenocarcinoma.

The CDR3 region is CASSFVGAGGELFF. The CDR3 DNA reads as TGTGCCAGCAGCTTCGTCGGGGCCGGCGGGGAGCTGTTTTTT. V is TRBV7-9 and J is TRBJ2-2; either TRBD1 or TRBD2 may supply D (5 bases each). CDR3 length: 14 residues. V gave up 3 bases and J gave up 7 bases, with 12 bases separating them. Per germline, CDR1 SEHNR and CDR2 FQNEAQ (reference sequence).

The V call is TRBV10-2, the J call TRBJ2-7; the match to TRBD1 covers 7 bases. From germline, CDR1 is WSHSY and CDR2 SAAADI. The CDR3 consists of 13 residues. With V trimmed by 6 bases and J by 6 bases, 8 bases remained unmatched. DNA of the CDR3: TGCGCCAGCAGCCTCGAGGGGGCGGGCGAGCAGTACTTC. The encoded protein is CASSLEGAGEQYF.

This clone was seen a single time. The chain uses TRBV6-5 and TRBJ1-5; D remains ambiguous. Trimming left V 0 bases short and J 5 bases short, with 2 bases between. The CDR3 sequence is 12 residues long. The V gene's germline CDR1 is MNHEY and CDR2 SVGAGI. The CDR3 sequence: CASSYSDQPQHF. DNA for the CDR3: TGTGCCAGCAGTTACTCAGATCAGCCCCAGCATTTT.

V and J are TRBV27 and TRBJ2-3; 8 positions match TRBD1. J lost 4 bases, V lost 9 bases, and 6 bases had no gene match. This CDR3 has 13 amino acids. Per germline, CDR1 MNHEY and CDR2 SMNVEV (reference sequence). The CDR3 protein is CASRDRPSDTQYF. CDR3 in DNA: TGTGCCAGTCGGGACAGGCCCTCAGATACGCAGTATTTT.

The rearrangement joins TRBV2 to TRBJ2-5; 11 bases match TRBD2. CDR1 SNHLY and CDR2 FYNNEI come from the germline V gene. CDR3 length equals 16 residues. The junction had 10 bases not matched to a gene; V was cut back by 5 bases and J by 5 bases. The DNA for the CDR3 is TGTGCCAGCAGTAAAATTAGCGGGGGGGCTAGGGAGACCCAGTACTTC. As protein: CASSKISGGARETQYF.

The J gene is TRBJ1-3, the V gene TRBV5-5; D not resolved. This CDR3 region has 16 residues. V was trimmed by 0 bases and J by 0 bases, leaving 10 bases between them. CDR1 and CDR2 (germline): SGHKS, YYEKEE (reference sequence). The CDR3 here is CASSLGQLNSGNTIYF. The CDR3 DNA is TGTGCCAGCAGCTTGGGGCAGCTTAACTCTGGAAACACCATATATTTT.

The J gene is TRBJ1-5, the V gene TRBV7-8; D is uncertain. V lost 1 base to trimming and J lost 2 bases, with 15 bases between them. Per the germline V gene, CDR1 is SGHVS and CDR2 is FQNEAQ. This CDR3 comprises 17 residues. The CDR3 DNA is TGTGCCAGCAGCTTAGTACTGTCCCCCAAGGGCAATCAGCCCCAGCATTTT. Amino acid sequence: CASSLVLSPKGNQPQHF.

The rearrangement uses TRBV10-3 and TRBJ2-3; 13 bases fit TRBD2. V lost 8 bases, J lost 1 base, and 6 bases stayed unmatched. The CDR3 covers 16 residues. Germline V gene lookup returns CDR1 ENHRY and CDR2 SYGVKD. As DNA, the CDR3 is TGTGCCATCGGACTAGCGGGGGTGTCTGGCACAGATACGCAGTATTTT. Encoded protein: CAIGLAGVSGTDTQYF.

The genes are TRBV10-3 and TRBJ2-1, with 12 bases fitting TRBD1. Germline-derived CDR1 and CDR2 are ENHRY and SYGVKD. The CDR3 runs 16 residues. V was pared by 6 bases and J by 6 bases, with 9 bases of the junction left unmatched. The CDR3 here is CAISPPGDRGLNEQFF. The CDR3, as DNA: TGTGCCATCAGCCCACCGGGGGACAGGGGGCTCAATGAGCAGTTCTTC.

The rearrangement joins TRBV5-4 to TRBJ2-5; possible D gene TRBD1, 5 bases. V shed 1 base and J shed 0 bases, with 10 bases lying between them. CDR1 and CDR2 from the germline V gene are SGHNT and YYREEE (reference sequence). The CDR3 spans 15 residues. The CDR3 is CASSLTGEYQETQYF. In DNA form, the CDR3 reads TGTGCCAGCAGCTTGACAGGCGAGTACCAAGAGACCCAGTACTTC.

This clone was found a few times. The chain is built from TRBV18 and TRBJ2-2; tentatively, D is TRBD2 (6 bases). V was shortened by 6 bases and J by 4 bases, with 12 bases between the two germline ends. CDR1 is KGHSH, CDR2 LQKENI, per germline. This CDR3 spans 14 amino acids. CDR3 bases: TGTGCCAGCTCGAGCCGGGGGAGCACCGGGGAGCTGTTTTTT. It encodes CASSSRGSTGELFF. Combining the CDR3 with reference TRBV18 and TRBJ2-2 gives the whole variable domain NAGVMQNPRHLVRRRGQEARLRCSPMKGHSHVYWYRQLPEEGLKFMVYLQKENIIDESGMPKERFSAEFPKEGPSILRIQQVVRGDSAAYFCASSSRGSTGELFFGEGSRLTVL.

As DNA, the CDR3 is TGTGCCTGGAGTGTGTCCAGGTACAATGAGCAGTTCTTC. Translating it yields CAWSVSRYNEQFF. The genes are TRBV30 and TRBJ2-1; no clear D gene. Germline values: CDR1 GTSNPN, CDR2 SVGIG (reference sequence). The V end lost 0 bases, the J end lost 4 bases, and 7 bases lay between the germline ends. The CDR3 contains 13 residues. Based on the CDR3 plus reference TRBV30 and TRBJ2-1, the full variable domain is SQTIHQWPATLVQPVGSPLSLECTVEGTSNPNLYWYRQAAGRGLQLLFYSVGIGQISSEVPQNLSASRPQDRQFILSSKKLLLSDSGFYLCAWSVSRYNEQFFGPGTRLTVL.

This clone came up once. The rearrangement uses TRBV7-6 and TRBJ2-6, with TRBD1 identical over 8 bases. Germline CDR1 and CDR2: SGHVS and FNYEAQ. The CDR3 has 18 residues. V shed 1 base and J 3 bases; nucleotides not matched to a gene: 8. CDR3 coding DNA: TGTGCCAGCAGCTTAGGGGCAGGGGGCGCGGGTGGGGCCAACGTCCTGACTTTC. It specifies CASSLGAGGAGGANVLTF.

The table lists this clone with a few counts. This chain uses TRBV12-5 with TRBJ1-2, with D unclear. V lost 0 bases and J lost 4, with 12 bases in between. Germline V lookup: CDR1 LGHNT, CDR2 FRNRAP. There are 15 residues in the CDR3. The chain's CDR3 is CASGLVGGSFYGYTF. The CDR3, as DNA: TGTGCTAGTGGTTTGGTAGGTGGCAGCTTCTATGGCTACACCTTC.

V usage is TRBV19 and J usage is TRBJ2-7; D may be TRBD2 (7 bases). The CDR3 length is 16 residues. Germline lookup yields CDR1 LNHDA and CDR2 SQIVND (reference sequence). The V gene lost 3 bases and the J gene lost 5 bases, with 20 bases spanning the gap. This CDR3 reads CASSMRGGTVSDEQYF. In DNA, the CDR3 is TGTGCCAGTAGTATGAGGGGGGGCACAGTTTCTGACGAGCAGTACTTC. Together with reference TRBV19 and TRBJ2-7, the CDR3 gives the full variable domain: DGGITQSPKYLFRKEGQNVTLSCEQNLNHDAMYWYRQDPGQGLRLIYYSQIVNDFQKGDIAEGYSVSREKKESFPLTVTSAQKNPTAFYLCASSMRGGTVSDEQYFGPGTRLTVT.

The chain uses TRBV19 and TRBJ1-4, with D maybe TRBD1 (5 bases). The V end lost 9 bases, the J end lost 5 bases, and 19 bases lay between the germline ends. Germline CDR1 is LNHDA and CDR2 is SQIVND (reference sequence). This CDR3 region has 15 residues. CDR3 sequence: CASPQRAGRNEKLFF. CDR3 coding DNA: TGTGCCAGCCCGCAGAGGGCAGGGAGGAATGAAAAACTGTTTTTT.

Here the CDR3 DNA reads TGCGCCAGCAGCTTGGCCGCCACGCAAGAGACCCAGTACTTC. Amino acids: CASSLAATQETQYF. The chain joins TRBV5-1 to TRBJ2-5, with D unresolved. The germline gives CDR1 SGHRS, CDR2 YFSETQ. Trimming cost V 0 bases and J 2 bases, with 8 bases left between them. CDR3 length: 14 amino acids. Supplemented by reference TRBV5-1 and TRBJ2-5, the full variable domain reads KAGVTQTPRYLIKTRGQQVTLSCSPISGHRSVSWYQQTPGQGLQFLFEYFSETQRNKGNFPGRFSGRQFSNSRSEMNVSTLELGDSALYLCASSLAATQETQYFGPGTRLLVL.